Each of the 2 T cell receptor beta chains below was sequenced from the same sample in a study of blood T cell repertoires in COVID-19. Sequenced by immunoSEQ multiplex PCR; TCRdb stores in-frame clones only, minus some. Of 200,000 to 300,000 clones listed, under 85% are singletons. Input material: peripheral blood. Receptor source: a man under 40 who had recovered from COVID-19.

The V call is TRBV28, the J call TRBJ1-2; maybe TRBD1 (6 bases). In germline, CDR1 is MDHEN, CDR2 SYDVKM. V dropped 6 bases and J dropped 6 bases, with 14 bases sitting between them. CDR3 length equals 13 residues. In DNA, the CDR3 is TGTGCCAGCAGCAATACAGGGCGCAATGGCTACACCTTC. Translation gives CASSNTGRNGYTF.

The V and J genes are TRBV21-1 and TRBJ2-7; TRBD1, as called in the table, went unchecked against the DNA. TRBV21-1 corresponds to a pseudogene. The CDR3 sequence is 17 residues long. CDR3 bases: TGTGCCAGCAGCAATGGGTGTCCGGGACATTCGACGTCCGAGCAGTACTTC. Its translation: CASSNGCPGHSTSEQYF.